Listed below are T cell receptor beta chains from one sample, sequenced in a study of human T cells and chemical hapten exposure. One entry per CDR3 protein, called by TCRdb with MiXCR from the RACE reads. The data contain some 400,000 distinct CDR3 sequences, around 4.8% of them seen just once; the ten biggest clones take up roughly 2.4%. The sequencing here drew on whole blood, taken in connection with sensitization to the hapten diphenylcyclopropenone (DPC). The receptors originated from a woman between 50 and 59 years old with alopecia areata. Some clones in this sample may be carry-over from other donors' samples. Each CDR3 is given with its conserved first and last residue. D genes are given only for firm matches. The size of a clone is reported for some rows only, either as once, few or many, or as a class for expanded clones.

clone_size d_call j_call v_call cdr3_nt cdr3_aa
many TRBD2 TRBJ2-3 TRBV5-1 TGCGCCAGCACTTGGGGGCCCCAAACTAGCGGGGGCGGAGATACGCAGTATTTT CASTWGPQTSGGGDTQYF
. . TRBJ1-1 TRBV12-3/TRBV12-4 TGTGCCAGCAGCATACAGGGCGTGAACACTGAAGCTTTCTTT CASSIQGVNTEAFF
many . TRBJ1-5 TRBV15 TGTGCCACCAGCCAGGGGAGCAATCAGCCCCAGCATTTT CATSQGSNQPQHF
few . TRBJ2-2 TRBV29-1 TGCAGCGTTGAGGGGACCTACACCGGGGAGCTGTTTTTT CSVEGTYTGELFF
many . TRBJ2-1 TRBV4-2 TGTGCCAGCAGCCAAGATGGCGGGAACAATGAGCAGTTCTTC CASSQDGGNNEQFF
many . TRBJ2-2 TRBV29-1 TGCAGCGTTGAAGCCTGGGCAAACACCGGGGAGCTGTTTTTT CSVEAWANTGELFF
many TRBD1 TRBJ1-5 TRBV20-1 TGCAGTGCAGGAGGGCAGGGGGCGAAGCCCCAGCATTTT CSAGGQGAKPQHF
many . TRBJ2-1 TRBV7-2 TGTGCCAGCAGCTTTAGGGGGTACGGGCTCGGTGGGCAGTTCTTC CASSFRGYGLGGQFF
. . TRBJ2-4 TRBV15 TGTGCCACCAGCAGAGCAGTAGCCAAAAACATTCAGTACTTC CATSRAVAKNIQYF
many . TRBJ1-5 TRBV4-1 TGCGCCAGCAGCCAAGGGAAGGGCAATCAGCCCCAGCATTTT CASSQGKGNQPQHF
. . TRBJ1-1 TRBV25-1 TGTGCCAGCAGACAAGGGGTTTTCGGCTCGAAGGGGAACCTGTTTGAAGCTTTCTTT CASRQGVFGSKGNLFEAFF
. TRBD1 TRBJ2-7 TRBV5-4 TGTGCCAGCTATGGGGGGACAGGAGCCGAGCAGTACTTC CASYGGTGAEQYF
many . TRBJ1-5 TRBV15 TGTGCCACCAGCAGAGGCCCCAGTAGGGATCAGCCCCAGCATTTT CATSRGPSRDQPQHF
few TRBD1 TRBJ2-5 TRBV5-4 TGTGCCAGCAGCCCGGGACAGAACCAAGAGACCCAGTACTTC CASSPGQNQETQYF
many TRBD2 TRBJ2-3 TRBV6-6 TGTGCCAGCAGTTACTCATCGCTAGCGGGAGGCACAGATACGCAGTATTTT CASSYSSLAGGTDTQYF
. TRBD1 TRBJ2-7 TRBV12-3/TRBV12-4 TGTGCCAGCAGCTCCGGTCGGACAGGGGAACACTTC CASSSGRTGEHF
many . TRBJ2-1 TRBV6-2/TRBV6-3 TGTGCCAGCACCCCCTCCCGGGGAGTGAACAATGAGCAGTTCTTC CASTPSRGVNNEQFF
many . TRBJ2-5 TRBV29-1 TGCAGCGCCCGAAGACAGGCAGGAGAGACCCAGTACTTC CSARRQAGETQYF
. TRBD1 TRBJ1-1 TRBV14 TGTGCCAGCAGCCAGCCGGGACAGGAAACTATCTTT CASSQPGQETIF
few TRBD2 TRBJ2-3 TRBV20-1 TGCAGTGCTAGCAAGGCGGGAGGACCGCCAGATACGCAGTATTTT CSASKAGGPPDTQYF
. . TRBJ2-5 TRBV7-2 TGTGCCAGCAGCTTAGCCTGGACCAATCCGACCCAGTACTTC CASSLAWTNPTQYF
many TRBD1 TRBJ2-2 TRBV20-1 TGCAGTGCGGAGGACAGGACGTGGTACACCGGGGAGCTGTTTTTT CSAEDRTWYTGELFF
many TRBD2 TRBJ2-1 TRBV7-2 TGTGCCAGCAGAGGGACTAGCGGGGGGCGGGAGCAGTTCTTC CASRGTSGGREQFF
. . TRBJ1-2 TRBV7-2 TGTGCCAGCAGCTTTAGCCAGGGTGCTAACTATGGCTACACCTTC CASSFSQGANYGYTF
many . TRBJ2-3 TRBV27 TGTGCCAGCAGTTTGATGGGAGCGGACACAGATACGCAGTATTTT CASSLMGADTDTQYF
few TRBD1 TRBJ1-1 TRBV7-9 TGTGCCAGCAGCTCACTGGGACAGGGGGCGGGTACTGAAGCTTTCTTT CASSSLGQGAGTEAFF
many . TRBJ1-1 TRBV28 TGTGCCAGCAGTTTGGAACCTCTGAACACTGAAGCTTTCTTT CASSLEPLNTEAFF
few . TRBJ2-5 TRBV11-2 TGTGCCAGCAGCTCACCTAAGGGGAGGCAAGAGACCCAGTACTTC CASSSPKGRQETQYF
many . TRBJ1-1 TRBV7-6 TGTGCCAGCAGCTCCGTTGGGGGCACTGAAGCTTTCTTT CASSSVGGTEAFF
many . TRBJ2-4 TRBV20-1 TGCAGTGCCAACCATCGGGACATTCAGTACTTC CSANHRDIQYF
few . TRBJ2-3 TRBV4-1 TGCGCCAGCAGCCAACTCCGGGACCCTAGCGTCGATACGCAGTATTTT CASSQLRDPSVDTQYF
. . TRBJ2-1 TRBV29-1 TGCAGCCATCTGAATCCGGAAAAATTTTACAATGAGCAGTTCTTC CSHLNPEKFYNEQFF
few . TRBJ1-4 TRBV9 TGTGCCAGCAGCGTAGACGGTGAAAAACTGTTTTTT CASSVDGEKLFF
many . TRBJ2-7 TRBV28 TGTGCCAGCAGTTTACCCCGCATCGAGCAGTACTTC CASSLPRIEQYF
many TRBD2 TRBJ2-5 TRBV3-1 TGTGCCAGCAGCTTAGTACTAGCGGGGGGCCGGGAGACCCAGTACTTC CASSLVLAGGRETQYF
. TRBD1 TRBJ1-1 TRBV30 TGTGCCTGGAGTGTAAGGGGGCCGGTCACTGAAGCTTTCTTT CAWSVRGPVTEAFF
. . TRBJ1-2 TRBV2 TGTGCCAGCATCGAAAGGGTGGATGGCTACACCTTC CASIERVDGYTF
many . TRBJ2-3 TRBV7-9 TGTGCCAGCAATAGTGGTACAGATACGCAGTATTTT CASNSGTDTQYF
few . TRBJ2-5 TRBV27 TGTGCCAGCAGTTTATATACTACGGGACGGCCCCAAGAGACCCAGTACTTC CASSLYTTGRPQETQYF
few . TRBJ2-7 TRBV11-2 TGTGCCAGCAGCTTAGCAGCAGGGATCCACGAGCAGTACTTC CASSLAAGIHEQYF
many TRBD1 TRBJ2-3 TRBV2 TGTGCCAGCCTGGACAGGTGGATATTTACGCAGTATTTT CASLDRWIFTQYF
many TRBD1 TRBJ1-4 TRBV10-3 TGTGCCATCAGTGAACGACAGGGGGCTGGTGAAAAACTGTTTTTT CAISERQGAGEKLFF
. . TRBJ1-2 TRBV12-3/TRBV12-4 TGTGCCAGCAGCTCCGGGACACCGGGGCGAGATGGCTACACCTTC CASSSGTPGRDGYTF
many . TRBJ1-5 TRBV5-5 TGTGCCAGCAGCCGAGACGGAGACAATCAGCCCCAGCATTTT CASSRDGDNQPQHF
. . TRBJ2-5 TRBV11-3 TGTGCCAGCAGCTTAGGCGGACAGTTCCAAGAGACCCAGTACTTC CASSLGGQFQETQYF
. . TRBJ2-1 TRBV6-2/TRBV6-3 TGTGCCAGCGGGTTCCCTCTGGAGCAGTTCTTC CASGFPLEQFF
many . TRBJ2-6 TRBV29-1 TGCAGCGTTGAACGGCAGTCTGGGGCCAACGTCCTGACTTTC CSVERQSGANVLTF
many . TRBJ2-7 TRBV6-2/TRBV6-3 TGTGCCAGCTCCCGCGGGACGACCTACGAGCAGTACTTC CASSRGTTYEQYF
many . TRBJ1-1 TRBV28 TGTGCCAGCAGAGTCGTCAAGAACACTGAAGCTTTCTTT CASRVVKNTEAFF
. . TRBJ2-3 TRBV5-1 TGCGCCAGCAGCTTGGCGGATCCCGGAGATACGCAGTATTTT CASSLADPGDTQYF
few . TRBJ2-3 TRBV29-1 TGCAGCGTTGTTCCAGGGTCAACAGATACGCAGTATTTT CSVVPGSTDTQYF
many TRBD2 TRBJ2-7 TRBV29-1 TGCAGCACGGGACTAGCGGGAGGCGAGCAGTACTTC CSTGLAGGEQYF
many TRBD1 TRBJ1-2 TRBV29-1 TGCAGCGTGAGACAGGGGTATGGCTACACCTTC CSVRQGYGYTF
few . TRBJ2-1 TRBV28 TGTGCCAGCAGTTTTGAGACTACGAGGTCCTACAATGAGCAGTTCTTC CASSFETTRSYNEQFF
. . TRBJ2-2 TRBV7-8 TGTGCCAGCAGCTCAATGAGTAGAATCTCTGCCGCGAACACCGGGGAGCTGTTTTTT CASSSMSRISAANTGELFF